Below are 20 T cell receptor beta chains sequenced from a single sample in a study of blood T cell repertoires in COVID-19. The method was immunoSEQ multiplex PCR; TCRdb's version includes in-frame clones alone and lacks a portion of them. Of 250,000 to 350,000 clones in the sample, about 87% are singletons; the top ten hold around 8%. The specimen was peripheral blood. These receptors were taken from a woman between 45 and 60 years old who had recovered from COVID-19.

V usage is TRBV20-1 and J usage is TRBJ2-2; D gene uncertain. Germline V gene lookup returns CDR1 DFQATT and CDR2 SNEGSKA (reference sequence). The CDR3 is 11 residues long. V was trimmed by 6 bases and J by 3 bases, leaving 5 bases between them. CDR3 residues: CSAPYTGELFF. The DNA of the CDR3 is TGCAGTGCCCCCTACACCGGGGAGCTGTTTTTT.

The CDR3 region has the DNA TGTGCCAGCTCACCCTCACAGGCCTATAATTCACCCCTCCACTTT. Protein sequence: CASSPSQAYNSPLHF. The chain links TRBV18 to TRBJ1-6, with D perhaps TRBD1 (5 bases). The CDR3 is 15 amino acids. V shed 3 bases and J shed 2 bases, with 8 bases lying between them. Germline loops: CDR1 KGHSH, CDR2 LQKENI. Full variable domain (outside the CDR3, taken from reference TRBV18 and TRBJ1-6): NAGVMQNPRHLVRRRGQEARLRCSPMKGHSHVYWYRQLPEEGLKFMVYLQKENIIDESGMPKERFSAEFPKEGPSILRIQQVVRGDSAAYFCASSPSQAYNSPLHFGNGTRLTVT.

This rearrangement joins TRBV27 to TRBJ1-5; 8 bases align to TRBD1. Looked up from germline, CDR1 is MNHEY and CDR2 is SMNVEV (reference sequence). CDR3 length: 17 amino acids. V dropped 6 bases and J dropped 0; count of bases not matched to a gene: 10. The CDR3 spells CASRAKGTGYSNQPQHF. In DNA form, the CDR3 reads TGTGCCAGCAGGGCAAAGGGGACAGGTTATAGCAATCAGCCCCAGCATTTT.

The J gene is TRBJ1-2, the V gene TRBV18, with D tentatively TRBD1 (5 bases). Looked up from germline, CDR1 is KGHSH and CDR2 is LQKENI. V dropped 4 bases and J dropped 4 bases, with 7 bases sitting between them. The CDR3 consists of 12 residues. Here the CDR3 reads CASSQDSYGYTF. Written as DNA, the CDR3 is TGTGCCAGCTCACAAGACAGCTATGGCTACACCTTC.

This chain joins TRBV28 and TRBJ2-4, with a possible D match to TRBD1 (6 bases). V dropped 5 bases and J dropped 8 bases, with 16 bases sitting between them. There are 14 residues in the CDR3. Germline values: CDR1 MDHEN, CDR2 SYDVKM. As DNA, the CDR3 is TGTGCCAGCAGTCCAGGGGCCCTGCTGGACATTCAGTACTTC. Translation gives CASSPGALLDIQYF.

The V call is TRBV7-2, the J call TRBJ2-5, with D possibly TRBD2 on 5 matching bases. CDR1 is SGHTA and CDR2 is FQGNSA in the germline V gene. The CDR3 covers 15 residues. V was clipped by 1 base and J by 4 bases, with 13 bases between them. The CDR3 protein is CASSLGTGKLETQYF. Written as DNA, the CDR3 is TGTGCCAGCAGCTTAGGGACCGGGAAATTAGAGACCCAGTACTTC.

The DNA for the CDR3 is TGTGCCAGCAGCCCCGGACAGTCAGATACGCAGTATTTT. Protein sequence: CASSPGQSDTQYF. J is TRBJ2-3 and V is TRBV7-3, with D tentatively TRBD1 (6 bases). Germline V CDR1 and CDR2: SGHTA, FQGTGA. V dropped 5 bases and J dropped 4 bases, with 10 bases sitting between them. The CDR3 spans 13 residues.

This chain connects TRBV4-3 to TRBJ1-2; D perhaps matches TRBD1 (5 bases). V gave up 0 bases and J gave up 5 bases, with 25 bases separating them. CDR1 is LGHNA, CDR2 YSLEER, per germline. The CDR3 is made up of 19 amino acids. The CDR3 coding sequence is TGCGCCAGCAGCCAAGATTATAGAGGCGGGGCTGGGGCTCTATATGGCTACACCTTC. This sequence encodes CASSQDYRGGAGALYGYTF.

The V and J genes are TRBV6-5 and TRBJ1-1; D gene ambiguous. CDR1 is MNHEY, CDR2 SVGAGI, per germline. V lost 3 bases, J lost 1 base, and 15 bases lay in between. The CDR3 length is 16 residues. Here the CDR3 reads CASSYIRMPRNTEAFF. DNA for the CDR3: TGTGCCAGCAGTTATATACGTATGCCGAGGAACACTGAAGCTTTCTTT.

The chain employs TRBV28 and TRBJ1-2, with D uncertain. The CDR3 is 12 amino acids. Trimming took off 8 bases at V and 2 bases at J, with 9 bases between the two ends. Germline V gene data show CDR1 as MDHEN and CDR2 as SYDVKM. In nucleotides, the CDR3 is TGTGCCAGCCGTGGCAGGAACTATGGCTACACCTTC. This encodes CASRGRNYGYTF.

The chain is built from TRBV19 and TRBJ1-1, with unresolved D. CDR1 is LNHDA, CDR2 SQIVND, per germline (reference sequence). The CDR3 contains 13 residues. Trimming removed 6 bases at V and 1 base at J, with 9 bases between. CDR3 sequence: CASSVTENTEAFF. CDR3 DNA sequence: TGTGCCAGTAGCGTCACAGAGAACACTGAAGCTTTCTTT.

This chain links TRBV10-3 with TRBJ2-3, with 8 bases that match TRBD2. The CDR3 loop spans 14 amino acids. V lost 7 bases, J lost 1 base, and 4 bases stayed unmatched. Germline-derived CDR1 and CDR2 are ENHRY and SYGVKD. CDR3 bases: TGTGCCATCACCGACGGGGGGGGCACAGATACGCAGTATTTT. This translates into CAITDGGGTDTQYF.

The rearrangement joins TRBV6-5 to TRBJ2-7; possible D gene TRBD1, 5 bases. Germline loops: CDR1 MNHEY, CDR2 SVGAGI. Between the trimmed V and J ends, which lost 11 bases and 2 bases, there was a span of 16 bases. This CDR3 comprises 13 residues. The CDR3 reads CAGRKGPTYEQYF. DNA of the CDR3: TGTGCCGGTAGGAAGGGGCCCACCTACGAGCAGTACTTC.

The chain recombines TRBV2 with TRBJ2-5; 10 bases line up with TRBD2. The V segment lost 9 bases and the J segment 5 bases; nucleotides outside the gene matches: 6. Germline-derived CDR1 and CDR2 are SNHLY and FYNNEI. The CDR3 is 13 residues long. The DNA for the CDR3 is TGTGCCAGTGAGCGGGGGGGCGGTGAGACCCAGTACTTC. Translated: CASERGGGETQYF.

The chain couples TRBV6-5 to TRBJ2-7, with D maybe TRBD2 (5 bases). The CDR3 length is 15 residues. Trimming took 5 bases from V and 2 from J, leaving 16 bases between them. Per the germline V gene, CDR1 is MNHEY and CDR2 is SVGAGI. The CDR3 DNA reads as TGTGCCAGCAGTCCGCAACCGGGGATACCCTACGAGCAGTACTTC. It is translated as CASSPQPGIPYEQYF.

This clone appeared a single time. The chain joins TRBV7-2 to TRBJ2-1, with D uncertain. CDR1 SGHTA and CDR2 FQGNSA come from the germline V gene. CDR3 length: 13 amino acids. V was clipped by 1 base and J by 8 bases, with 9 bases between them. The CDR3 protein is CASSLVVGDEQFF. In nucleotides, the CDR3 is TGTGCCAGCAGCTTAGTGGTAGGAGATGAGCAGTTCTTC.

The chain is built from TRBV7-2 and TRBJ2-1; TRBD2 agrees at 8 bases. J gave up 0 bases and V 5 bases, and 3 bases lay outside the gene matches. The germline V gene encodes CDR1 SGHTA and CDR2 FQGNSA. This CDR3 has 15 residues. CDR3 coding DNA: TGTGCCAGCAGCGATAGCGGGGCCTCCTACAATGAGCAGTTCTTC. As protein: CASSDSGASYNEQFF.

V usage is TRBV9 and J usage is TRBJ2-7; TRBD2 matches at 7 bases. Germline-derived CDR1 and CDR2 are SGDLS and YYNGEE. J was trimmed by 4 bases and V by 0 bases; bases with no gene match: 7. The CDR3 sequence is 15 residues long. The CDR3: CASSVVGGSLYEQYF. CDR3 bases: TGTGCCAGCAGCGTAGTGGGCGGGAGTTTGTACGAGCAGTACTTC.

Of note for this clone: Distinct nucleotide sequences in the sample also encode this CDR3. The chain combines TRBV19 with TRBJ1-1, with TRBD1 identical over 7 bases. This CDR3 region has 13 residues. The V segment lost 4 bases and the J segment 3 bases; nucleotides outside the gene matches: 2. Germline values: CDR1 LNHDA, CDR2 SQIVND (reference sequence). The CDR3 protein is CASSTTGDTEAFF. The CDR3, as DNA: TGTGCCAGTAGTACCACAGGGGACACTGAAGCTTTCTTT.

For this clone: At the DNA level, this CDR3 is encoded by other sequences in the same sample as well. The V and J genes are TRBV5-5 and TRBJ2-3, with TRBD2 matching 8 bases. Losses at the gene ends were 1 base for V and 1 base for J; bases not matched to a gene: 2. The CDR3 extends over 15 amino acids. The germline V gene has CDR1 SGHKS and CDR2 YYEKEE (reference sequence). CDR3 amino acids: CASSLLLAGTDTQYF. The CDR3 DNA sequence: TGTGCCAGCAGCTTGTTACTAGCGGGCACAGATACGCAGTATTTT.